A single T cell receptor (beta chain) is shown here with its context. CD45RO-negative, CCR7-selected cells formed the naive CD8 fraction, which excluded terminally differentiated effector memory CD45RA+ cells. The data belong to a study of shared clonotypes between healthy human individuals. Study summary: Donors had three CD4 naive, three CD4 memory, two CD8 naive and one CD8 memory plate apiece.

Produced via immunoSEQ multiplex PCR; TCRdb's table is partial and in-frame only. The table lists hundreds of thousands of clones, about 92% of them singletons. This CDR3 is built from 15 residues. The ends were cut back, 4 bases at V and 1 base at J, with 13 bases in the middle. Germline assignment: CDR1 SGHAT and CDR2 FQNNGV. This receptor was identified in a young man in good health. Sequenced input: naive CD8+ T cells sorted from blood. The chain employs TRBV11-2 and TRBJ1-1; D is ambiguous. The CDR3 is CASSSPLLANTEAFF. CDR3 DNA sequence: TGTGCCAGCAGCTCCCCTCTTTTGGCGAACACTGAAGCTTTCTTT.